One and the same sample provided the 9 T cell receptor beta chains below, sequenced in a study of persistence of HIV-infected CD4 T cells. Antigens for these TCRs are unknown. Lysates of CMV-infected fibroblasts at 9.5 to 10 ug/mL stimulated these cells. CD40L/CD69 double-negative CD45RO-high memory CD4+ T cells were collected. Sequencing used immunoSEQ version 4 in survey mode. Assay: immunoSEQ multiplex PCR; the TCRdb copy retains only in-frame clones and omits some. The sample consists of approximately 30,000 clones, 82% of them appearing once. The sequencing here drew on CD4+ T cells sorted from PBMCs after approximately 20-hour stimulation, taken from a patient who received antiretroviral therapy. Receptors originate from an adult woman with HIV who was CMV-seropositive.

The V call is TRBV27, the J call TRBJ2-7; possibly TRBD2 for D (5 bases). Trimming took 2 bases from V and 2 from J, leaving 13 bases between them. In germline, CDR1 is MNHEY, CDR2 SMNVEV (reference sequence). The CDR3 runs 15 residues. In DNA, the CDR3 is TGTGCCAGCAGTTTAGCGATAAGCGGTCCCTACGAGCAGTACTTC. Protein: CASSLAISGPYEQYF.

The chain employs TRBV11-3 and TRBJ2-2; 7 bases are shared with TRBD2. Germline assignment: CDR1 SGHNT and CDR2 YENEEA. V shed 5 bases, J shed 1 base, and the junction held 7 bases outside the gene matches. This CDR3 contains 16 residues. CDR3 residues: CASSATGTMNTGELFF. DNA for the CDR3: TGTGCCAGCAGCGCAACCGGGACTATGAACACCGGGGAGCTGTTTTTT.

Only a few counts were recorded for this clone. This chain joins TRBV28 and TRBJ1-1; 10 nucleotides match TRBD1. CDR3 length: 15 residues. The germline V gene encodes CDR1 MDHEN and CDR2 SYDVKM. V was pared by 0 bases and J by 7 bases, with 5 bases of the junction left unmatched. The CDR3 loop reads CASSLWGQGRGEAFF. The CDR3, as DNA: TGTGCCAGCAGTTTATGGGGACAGGGGAGGGGTGAAGCTTTCTTT.

The J gene is TRBJ1-5, the V gene TRBV6-6; D perhaps matches TRBD1 (6 bases). CDR3 length: 13 residues. Between the trimmed V and J ends, which lost 5 bases and 1 base, there was a span of 6 bases. Germline-derived CDR1 and CDR2 are MNHNY and SVGAGI (reference sequence). The CDR3 here is CASSRGSNQPQHF. The CDR3 nucleotides are TGTGCCAGCAGTAGGGGGAGCAATCAGCCCCAGCATTTT.

The J gene is TRBJ2-4, the V gene TRBV4-1; 10 bases map to TRBD2. The CDR3 sequence is 16 residues long. Germline CDR1 reads MGHRA; CDR2 reads YSYEKL. Germline trimming cut 5 bases from V and 5 bases from J; bases unmatched to any gene: 9. Written as DNA, the CDR3 is TGCGCCAGCAGCGTTAGTTTAGCGGGAGGTCAAAACATTCAGTACTTC. This codes for CASSVSLAGGQNIQYF.

This chain joins TRBV27 and TRBJ2-6; no reliable D call. The germline V gene encodes CDR1 MNHEY and CDR2 SMNVEV (reference sequence). Trimming shortened V by 5 bases and J by 0 bases, and 11 bases separated the two germline ends. The CDR3 runs 16 residues. CDR3 residues: CASSPTLGSGANVLTF. CDR3 in DNA: TGTGCCAGCAGTCCTACCCTTGGCTCTGGGGCCAACGTCCTGACTTTC.

J is TRBJ2-3 and V is TRBV29-1; 11 bases match TRBD2. The CDR3 contains 13 residues. V lost 4 bases and J lost 13; bases outside the gene matches: 10. Per the germline V gene, CDR1 is SQVTM and CDR2 is ANQGSEA. The CDR3 spells CSVVVASGGREYF. The CDR3 bases are TGCAGCGTTGTAGTCGCTAGCGGGGGGCGGGAGTATTTT.

The rearrangement uses TRBV19 and TRBJ1-5, with TRBD1 matching over 9 bases. CDR3 length equals 15 residues. The V gene's germline CDR1 is LNHDA and CDR2 SQIVND (reference sequence). With V trimmed by 1 base and J by 4 bases, 2 bases remained unmatched. CDR3 sequence reads: CASSIGGTGNQPQHF. The CDR3, as DNA: TGTGCCAGTAGTATAGGGGGGACAGGGAATCAGCCCCAGCATTTT.

This clone qualifies as medium-sized. The chain combines TRBV5-1 with TRBJ1-2, with TRBD1 identical over 8 bases. Germline values: CDR1 SGHRS, CDR2 YFSETQ. This CDR3 contains 13 residues. After removal of 4 bases from V and 8 bases from J, the junction contained 7 bases not matched to a gene. CDR3 DNA sequence: TGCGCCAGCAGCCTCGGACAGGGCGACGGCTACACCTTC. This encodes CASSLGQGDGYTF.